This T cell receptor beta chain was identified in a study of T cell changes during pregnancy in multiple sclerosis. Some clones are missing from TCRdb's copy, which holds only in-frame ones; the method was immunoSEQ multiplex PCR. Altogether fewer than 45,000 clones are present, around nine tenths being singletons, with the ten largest covering 0.67%. This CDR3 has 15 amino acids. The ends were cut back, 3 bases at V and 5 bases at J, with 16 bases in the middle. CDR1 is MNHNY, CDR2 SVGAGI, per germline (reference sequence). Source: CD4+ T cells from peripheral blood mononuclear cells, taken in the first trimester of pregnancy. The receptor comes from a female donor with multiple sclerosis, enrolled in a pregnancy study. The V call is TRBV6-6, the J call TRBJ2-5, with D tentatively TRBD1 (8 bases). Here the CDR3 reads CASSYLRGRGETQYF. CDR3 bases: TGTGCCAGCAGTTATCTCAGGGGGCGGGGGGAGACCCAGTACTTC.